These 20 T cell receptor beta chains originate from one sample sequenced in a study of blood T cell repertoires in COVID-19. Using immunoSEQ multiplex PCR, the repertoire was profiled, and TCRdb retains in-frame clones only, with some absent. The sample includes roughly 120,000 clones, roughly nine tenths of them seen just once. Sequencing was done on a sample of peripheral blood. All receptors come from a human donor with active COVID-19. The donor label of this sample is uncertain.

This chain joins TRBV4-3 and TRBJ2-3, with D perhaps TRBD2 (6 bases). Germline assignment: CDR1 LGHNA and CDR2 YSLEER. V gave up 2 bases and J gave up 6 bases, with 15 bases separating them. The CDR3 contains 15 residues. DNA for the CDR3: TGCGCCAGCAGCCAATCAGGAGGGTTTACGGATACGCAGTATTTT. Protein sequence: CASSQSGGFTDTQYF.

This chain links TRBV7-8 with TRBJ1-6, with unresolved D. CDR3 length: 13 residues. Trimming removed 5 bases from V and 4 bases from J, with 6 bases in between. Germline CDR1 is SGHVS and CDR2 is FQNEAQ. The CDR3 protein is CASSPLYNSPLHF. CDR3 DNA: TGTGCCAGCAGCCCCCTTTATAATTCACCCCTCCACTTT.

J is TRBJ2-3 and V is TRBV9, with 14 bases matching TRBD2. The CDR3 has 17 residues. In germline, CDR1 is SGDLS, CDR2 YYNGEE. Germline trimming cut 3 bases from V and 5 bases from J; bases unmatched to any gene: 8. In DNA form, the CDR3 reads TGTGCCAGCAGCGCGCATGGGACTAGCGGGGGACAAGATACGCAGTATTTT. Protein sequence: CASSAHGTSGGQDTQYF.

This sequence joins TRBV7-2 and TRBJ1-2; possible D gene TRBD1, 6 bases. The CDR3 has 14 residues. Germline loops: CDR1 SGHTA, CDR2 FQGNSA. The ends were cut back, 2 bases at V and 6 bases at J, with 13 bases in the middle. CDR3 sequence (DNA): TGTGCCAGCAGCTTAACCCGACAGGCTCATGGCTACACCTTC. Translating gives CASSLTRQAHGYTF.

This chain links TRBV10-1 with TRBJ2-5; possible D gene TRBD1, 6 bases. Trimming removed 4 bases from V and 3 bases from J, with 9 bases in between. CDR3 size: 13 residues. Germline V gene data show CDR1 as WNHNN and CDR2 as SYGVQD (reference sequence). CDR3 loop: CASSVDRKETQYF. CDR3 nucleotides: TGCGCCAGCAGTGTGGACAGAAAAGAGACCCAGTACTTC.

This clone was counted only a few times. CDR3 region: CASSLRGGEGSPLHF. CDR3 in DNA: TGTGCCAGCAGCCTGAGGGGTGGGGAGGGTTCACCCCTCCACTTT. The V gene is TRBV4-2, the J gene TRBJ1-6; D is perhaps TRBD1 (5 bases). Looked up from germline, CDR1 is LGHNA and CDR2 is YNFKEQ. The germline V and J ends were trimmed by 4 bases and 9 bases, with 16 bases remaining between them. This CDR3 contains 15 residues.

This chain uses TRBV28 with TRBJ1-5; tentative D call: TRBD1 (6 bases). The germline gives CDR1 MDHEN, CDR2 SYDVKM. V gave up 7 bases and J gave up 1 base, with 17 bases separating them. This CDR3 contains 16 residues. CDR3 in DNA: TGTGCCAGCACCACCCGGTCCAGGGGCAGCAATCAGCCCCAGCATTTT. Residues: CASTTRSRGSNQPQHF.

This sequence joins TRBV9 and TRBJ2-2, with D possibly matching TRBD1 (5 bases). From germline, CDR1 is SGDLS and CDR2 YYNGEE. CDR3 length equals 16 residues. V lost 4 bases and J lost 0, with 13 bases in between. The CDR3 nucleotides are TGTGCCAGCAGCCTCCTTTCAGGGACGAACACCGGGGAGCTGTTTTTT. Translated, it gives CASSLLSGTNTGELFF.

This chain links TRBV6-2 or TRBV6-3 with TRBJ2-3, with a possible D match to TRBD2 (6 bases). This CDR3 spans 15 amino acids. The V end lost 2 bases, the J end lost 0 bases, and 9 bases lay between the germline ends. Germline CDR1 and CDR2: MNHEY and SVGEGT. CDR3 nucleotides: TGTGCCAGCAGTTACGGGGCGGGGAGCACAGATACGCAGTATTTT. Translation gives CASSYGAGSTDTQYF.

The rearrangement links TRBV4-1 to TRBJ1-2; 10 bases match TRBD1. The germline V gene encodes CDR1 MGHRA and CDR2 YSYEKL. The length of the CDR3 is 18 residues. Unmatched junction bases numbered 11, after V lost 0 bases and J lost 4 bases. The CDR3 region has the DNA TGCGCCAGCAGCCAAGACCGCGCCGGGACAGGGGATCTCTATGGCTACACCTTC. Its protein is CASSQDRAGTGDLYGYTF.

The V call is TRBV19, the J call TRBJ2-1; no firm D call. CDR1 and CDR2 (germline): LNHDA, SQIVND (reference sequence). Trimming shortened V by 4 bases and J by 3 bases, and 7 bases separated the two germline ends. The CDR3 loop spans 13 amino acids. The CDR3 DNA reads TGTGCCAGTAGTAATCAGATCTACAATGAGCAGTTCTTC. This sequence encodes CASSNQIYNEQFF. Variable domain in full (rest from reference TRBV19 and TRBJ2-1): DGGITQSPKYLFRKEGQNVTLSCEQNLNHDAMYWYRQDPGQGLRLIYYSQIVNDFQKGDIAEGYSVSREKKESFPLTVTSAQKNPTAFYLCASSNQIYNEQFFGPGTRLTVL.

The chain recombines TRBV7-2 with TRBJ2-7; 8 bases map to TRBD2. In germline, CDR1 is SGHTA, CDR2 FQGNSA. The length of the CDR3 is 15 residues. After removal of 5 bases from V and 1 base from J, the junction contained 7 bases not matched to a gene. This chain's CDR3 is CASSDGLAASYEQYF. The CDR3, as DNA: TGTGCCAGCAGCGACGGACTAGCCGCTTCCTACGAGCAGTACTTC. Full variable domain (rest looked up from reference TRBV7-2 and TRBJ2-7): GAGVSQSPSNKVTEKGKDVELRCDPISGHTALYWYRQSLGQGLEFLIYFQGNSAPDKSGLPSDRFSAERTGGSVSTLTIQRTQQEDSAVYLCASSDGLAASYEQYFGPGTRLTVT.

The V call is TRBV18, the J call TRBJ1-1; no firm D call. This CDR3 region has 13 residues. Between the trimmed V and J ends, which lost 0 bases and 2 bases, there was a span of 4 bases. Germline V lookup: CDR1 KGHSH, CDR2 LQKENI. The CDR3 sequence is CASSPPSNTEAFF. The CDR3 coding sequence is TGTGCCAGCTCACCACCCTCCAACACTGAAGCTTTCTTT.

The gene calls are TRBV27 and TRBJ1-5, with D uncertain. Per the germline V gene, CDR1 is MNHEY and CDR2 is SMNVEV (reference sequence). Between the trimmed V and J ends, which lost 6 bases and 0 bases, there was a span of 12 bases. The CDR3 sequence is 15 residues long. The CDR3 spells CASRMDGLSNQPQHF. The DNA of the CDR3 is TGTGCCAGCAGGATGGACGGACTTAGCAATCAGCCCCAGCATTTT.

The chain carries TRBV14 and TRBJ1-5; D may be TRBD1 (5 bases). The germline gives CDR1 SGHDN, CDR2 FVKESK. This CDR3 region has 13 residues. Trimming shortened V by 5 bases and J by 4 bases, and 9 bases separated the two germline ends. The CDR3 region is CASSYGGNQPQHF. The CDR3 coding sequence is TGTGCCAGCAGCTATGGGGGGAATCAGCCCCAGCATTTT.

The gene calls are TRBV27 and TRBJ2-2; D ambiguous. Trimming removed 2 bases from V and 1 base from J, with 2 bases in between. CDR1 is MNHEY, CDR2 SMNVEV, per germline (reference sequence). This CDR3 is 13 amino acids long. CDR3 nucleotides: TGTGCCAGCAGTTTACTGAACACCGGGGAGCTGTTTTTT. Protein sequence: CASSLLNTGELFF.

The table lists this clone with a count of one. The CDR3 bases are TGTGCCAGCAGTGAAGTGCGGGGGGGCACAGATACGCAGTATTTT. As protein: CASSEVRGGTDTQYF. This chain uses TRBV2 with TRBJ2-3; 8 bases match TRBD2. The CDR3 is 15 amino acids. Trimming cost V 1 base and J 1 base; bases outside gene matches: 1. The germline V gene has CDR1 SNHLY and CDR2 FYNNEI.

V gene TRBV15 combines with J gene TRBJ2-5; D possibly corresponds to TRBD1 (5 bases). The V gene lost 0 bases and the J gene lost 5 bases, with 10 bases spanning the gap. CDR3 size: 14 residues. Germline lookup yields CDR1 LNHNV and CDR2 YYDKDF (reference sequence). CDR3 protein: CATSRDPGSETQYF. The CDR3 region has the DNA TGTGCCACCAGCAGAGACCCAGGGTCCGAGACCCAGTACTTC.

The rearrangement joins TRBV18 to TRBJ2-5; unclear D gene. V was pared by 2 bases and J by 1 base, with 14 bases between. CDR1 is KGHSH, CDR2 LQKENI, per germline. This CDR3 has 16 residues. The CDR3 nucleotides are TGTGCCAGCTCACCATCCATTGCGGCGCTCCAAGAGACCCAGTACTTC. Protein product: CASSPSIAALQETQYF.

The genes are TRBV9 and TRBJ2-1; TRBD2 agrees at 12 bases. The germline V gene has CDR1 SGDLS and CDR2 YYNGEE. With V trimmed by 7 bases and J by 0 bases, 8 bases remained unmatched. CDR3 length: 17 amino acids. CDR3 region: CASQRLAGASSYNEQFF. The CDR3 DNA reads TGTGCCAGCCAACGACTAGCGGGGGCCTCCTCCTACAATGAGCAGTTCTTC.